Below, 25 T cell receptor beta chains from the same sample are listed, as sequenced in a study of blood T cells in healthy people across ages. Then a second PCR, running roughly 6 to 12 cycles, was carried out with a sample-barcoded 5' primer and a J-beta primer mix. One entry per CDR3 protein, called by TCRdb with MiXCR from the 5' RACE reads. The sample comprises 650,000 to 1,000,000 distinct CDR3 sequences, 35% to 60% of which are singletons, and 15% to 20% rests with the top ten. Source material: blood. The receptors derive from a man older than 75 in good health.

This clonotype was counted at least ten times. The chain links TRBV28 to TRBJ2-7; 14 bases are a match to TRBD2. Germline CDR1 reads MDHEN; CDR2 reads SYDVKM. The trim removed 3 bases at V and 11 bases at J, leaving 6 bases unmatched. This CDR3 is 14 amino acids long. This CDR3 reads CASSFAGTSGSKYF. The CDR3 DNA is TGTGCCAGCAGTTTCGCCGGGACTAGCGGGAGTAAGTACTTC.

The chain carries TRBV12-3 or TRBV12-4 and TRBJ1-2; 9 positions match TRBD1. This CDR3 has 14 residues. V was pared by 6 bases and J by 3 bases, with 5 bases of the junction left unmatched. The chain's CDR3 is CASRGTGKDYGYTF. The CDR3 region has the DNA TGTGCCAGCAGAGGGACAGGGAAGGACTATGGCTACACCTTC.

The chain uses TRBV28 and TRBJ2-7; 10 positions agree with TRBD1. The V segment lost 5 bases and the J segment 9 bases; nucleotides outside the gene matches: 13. Looked up from germline, CDR1 is MDHEN and CDR2 is SYDVKM. The CDR3 has 15 amino acids. This chain's CDR3 is CASSGIGQGVTRQYF. The DNA of the CDR3 is TGTGCCAGCAGTGGGATCGGACAGGGGGTAACCAGGCAGTACTTC. The full variable domain, rest sourced from reference TRBV28 and TRBJ2-7, is DVKVTQSSRYLVKRTGEKVFLECVQDMDHENMFWYRQDPGLGLRLIYFSYDVKMKEKGDIPEGYSVSREKKERFSLILESASTNQTSMYLCASSGIGQGVTRQYFGPGTRLTVT.

The chain employs TRBV7-2 and TRBJ2-1, with a weak D call TRBD2 (6 bases). Germline-derived CDR1 and CDR2 are SGHTA and FQGNSA. This CDR3 region has 14 residues. The V end lost 5 bases, the J end lost 2 bases, and 10 bases lay between the germline ends. CDR3 residues: CASSTAGAYNEQFF. CDR3 nucleotide sequence: TGTGCCAGCAGCACAGCGGGTGCCTACAATGAGCAGTTCTTC.

Only one count was recorded for this clonotype. V gene TRBV2 combines with J gene TRBJ1-2; D gene unclear. Per the germline V gene, CDR1 is SNHLY and CDR2 is FYNNEI. Trimming took off 1 base at V and 8 bases at J, with 11 bases between the two ends. The CDR3 runs 13 residues. Written as DNA, the CDR3 is TGTGCCAGCAGTGAAGGCGTCGTGGAGGGCTACACCTTC. Its translation is CASSEGVVEGYTF. The full variable domain, rest sourced from reference TRBV2 and TRBJ1-2, is EPEVTQTPSHQVTQMGQEVILRCVPISNHLYFYWYRQILGQKVEFLVSFYNNEISEKSEIFDDQFSVERPDGSNFTLKIRSTKLEDSAMYFCASSEGVVEGYTFGSGTRLTVV.

The CDR3 protein is CASSLDLGQGLAGELFF. The CDR3 nucleotides read TGTGCCAGCAGCTTAGATCTGGGACAGGGTCTCGCCGGGGAGCTGTTTTTT. The V call is TRBV11-3, the J call TRBJ2-2, with 9 bases matching TRBD1. Germline CDR1 is SGHNT and CDR2 is YENEEA. V shed 0 bases and J 6 bases; nucleotides not matched to a gene: 8. CDR3 length: 17 residues.

The chain has TRBV5-1 and TRBJ2-3, with 10 bases matching TRBD2. J was trimmed by 3 bases and V by 5 bases; bases with no gene match: 6. The CDR3 extends over 15 amino acids. Germline V CDR1 and CDR2: SGHRS, YFSETQ. CDR3 residues: CASSNSGGVTDTQYF. The DNA for the CDR3 is TGCGCCAGCAGTAACAGCGGGGGGGTGACAGATACGCAGTATTTT.

This clonotype showed up just a few times. The rearrangement links TRBV7-8 to TRBJ2-1, with D perhaps TRBD1 (5 bases). CDR1 and CDR2 from the germline V gene are SGHVS and FQNEAQ. Trimming removed 0 bases from V and 2 bases from J, with 11 bases in between. The CDR3 covers 16 residues. CDR3 amino acids: CASSLAPDRTYNEQFF. In DNA, the CDR3 is TGTGCCAGCAGCTTAGCGCCCGACAGAACCTACAATGAGCAGTTCTTC.

Ten or more counts support this clonotype. V usage is TRBV21-1 and J usage is TRBJ2-1; the DNA was not compared with TRBD2, the D call given in the table. TRBV21-1 is assigned pseudogene status. This CDR3 contains 17 residues. The DNA for the CDR3 is TGTGCCAGTCGCGGGGGGAGGCCTAGCGGGAGTGGGGGTGAGCAGTTCTTC. Translating gives CASRGGRPSGSGGEQFF.

This clonotype was observed a handful of times. This rearrangement joins TRBV20-1 to TRBJ2-1; TRBD1 matches 10 bases. Trimming took 5 bases from V and 7 from J; bases not matched to a gene: 2. CDR3 length: 12 amino acids. Germline loops: CDR1 DFQATT, CDR2 SNEGSKA (reference sequence). The CDR3 bases are TGCAGTGCTCGACAGGGGGCAAATGAGCAGTTCTTC. It yields the protein CSARQGANEQFF.

This chain links TRBV6-2 or TRBV6-3 with TRBJ2-1, with TRBD2 matching over 8 bases. J was trimmed by 6 bases and V by 2 bases; bases with no gene match: 12. The CDR3 length is 17 residues. CDR1 and CDR2 (germline): MNHEY, SVGEGT. The CDR3 DNA is TGTGCCAGCAGTTACCCTATCGGACTAGCCCGCGTCAATGAGCAGTTCTTC. It codes for CASSYPIGLARVNEQFF.

About this clonotype: A junction boundary mismatches the germline segment, possibly from a read error. This chain connects TRBV9 to TRBJ2-7; TRBD2 matches 9 bases. CDR1 is SGDLS, CDR2 YYNGEE, per germline. This CDR3 spans 14 amino acids. CDR3 amino acids: CAGSAAGGPYEQYF. The CDR3 nucleotides read TGTGCCGGCAGCGCAGCGGGAGGCCCCTACGAGCAGTACTTC.

This clonotype was seen many times. Here the CDR3 DNA reads TGCAGTGCTTTCCCCACTAGTGGGCCAGATACGCAGTATTTT. Residues: CSAFPTSGPDTQYF. The V call is TRBV20-1, the J call TRBJ2-3; tentatively, D is TRBD2 (5 bases). The CDR3 length is 14 residues. Germline values: CDR1 DFQATT, CDR2 SNEGSKA (reference sequence). V was trimmed by 5 bases and J by 4 bases, leaving 16 bases between them.

This clonotype was observed many times. The chain couples TRBV5-6 to TRBJ2-7; weak D call: TRBD1 (5 bases). Germline CDR1 reads SGHDT; CDR2 reads YYEEEE. V lost 4 bases and J 3 bases, leaving 14 bases between the germline ends. The CDR3 spans 14 residues. The CDR3 loop reads CASSQQGINYEQYF. CDR3 sequence (DNA): TGTGCCAGCAGCCAGCAGGGTATCAACTACGAGCAGTACTTC.

The chain is built from TRBV25-1 and TRBJ1-2, with TRBD1 identical over 7 bases. Germline CDR1 and CDR2: MGHDK and SYGVNS. CDR3 length: 14 amino acids. Trimming cost V 3 bases and J 9 bases; bases outside gene matches: 10. This CDR3 is CASSEWGQSRRYTF. Here the CDR3 DNA reads TGTGCCAGCAGTGAGTGGGGACAGTCCCGGCGCTACACCTTC.

CDR3 loop: CATSRYPTVQETQYF. The CDR3 DNA follows: TGTGCCACCAGCAGATACCCGACAGTCCAAGAGACCCAGTACTTC. The chain carries TRBV15 and TRBJ2-7, with D maybe TRBD1 (5 bases). The J call may be incorrect, as the DNA end agrees better with TRBJ2-5. The CDR3 contains 15 residues. Germline lookup yields CDR1 LNHNV and CDR2 YYDKDF (reference sequence).

The genes are TRBV7-2 and TRBJ2-1; D unresolved. The V end lost 1 base, the J end lost 4 bases, and 11 bases lay between the germline ends. This CDR3 is built from 15 residues. Germline-derived CDR1 and CDR2 are SGHTA and FQGNSA. In DNA form, the CDR3 reads TGTGCCAGCAGCTTAGAGTCTATAGCTTACAATGAGCAGTTCTTC. Its translation: CASSLESIAYNEQFF.

The CDR3 loop is CASSPREQRSNTDTQYF. In DNA form, the CDR3 reads TGCGCCAGCAGCCCCAGAGAGCAACGTTCTAACACAGATACGCAGTATTTT. The J gene is TRBJ2-3, the V gene TRBV4-1; D call uncertain. This CDR3 has 17 amino acids. V lost 4 bases and J 2 bases, leaving 19 bases between the germline ends. From germline, CDR1 is MGHRA and CDR2 YSYEKL.

The chain is built from TRBV9 and TRBJ2-1, with D perhaps matching TRBD1 (6 bases). With 1 base removed from V and 7 bases from J, the gap between germline ends came to 18 bases. Germline lookup yields CDR1 SGDLS and CDR2 YYNGEE. The length of the CDR3 is 16 residues. This chain's CDR3 is CASSVRVGTPGNEQFF. Here the CDR3 DNA reads TGTGCCAGCAGCGTAAGGGTTGGGACACCCGGGAATGAGCAGTTCTTC.

This clonotype was detected once. This clone may be a read error of a much larger clone one base away. The chain couples TRBV7-3 to TRBJ2-7; 10 bases map to TRBD2. This CDR3 has 15 amino acids. Germline V gene data show CDR1 as SGHTA and CDR2 as FQGTGA. In DNA form, the CDR3 reads TGTGCCGGCAGCGGATACATAGCGGGAGGTCGCGAGCAGTACTTC. Translating it yields CAGSGYIAGGREQYF. The whole variable domain, filled in from reference TRBV7-3 and TRBJ2-7, reads GAGVSQTPSNKVTEKGKYVELRCDPISGHTALYWYRQSLGQGPEFLIYFQGTGAADDSGLPNDRFFAVRPEGSVSTLKIQRTERGDSAVYLCAGSGYIAGGREQYFGPGTRLTVT.

V usage is TRBV20-1 and J usage is TRBJ2-3, with D tentatively TRBD1 or TRBD2 (5 bases each). V lost 6 bases and J 6 bases, leaving 19 bases between the germline ends. This CDR3 spans 14 amino acids. Germline values: CDR1 DFQATT, CDR2 SNEGSKA (reference sequence). CDR3 loop: CSAGSGRGRDTQYF. In nucleotides, the CDR3 is TGCAGTGCGGGAAGTGGACGGGGACGGGATACGCAGTATTTT.

This clonotype has just a few counts. This chain uses TRBV9 with TRBJ1-5, with D perhaps TRBD1 (5 bases). The ends were cut back, 2 bases at V and 5 bases at J, with 11 bases in the middle. Looked up from germline, CDR1 is SGDLS and CDR2 is YYNGEE. The CDR3 loop spans 14 amino acids. The CDR3 protein is CASSVGTEDQPQHF. CDR3 sequence (DNA): TGTGCCAGCAGCGTCGGGACTGAGGATCAGCCCCAGCATTTT. The variable domain in full, completed from reference TRBV9 and TRBJ1-5, reads DSGVTQTPKHLITATGQRVTLRCSPRSGDLSVYWYQQSLDQGLQFLIQYYNGEERAKGNILERFSAQQFPDLHSELNLSSLELGDSALYFCASSVGTEDQPQHFGDGTRLSIL.

Remarks on this clonotype: This may stem from a read error, because a much larger clone lies one nucleotide away. The chain links TRBV12-3 or TRBV12-4 to TRBJ2-4, with 8 bases lining up with TRBD1. The CDR3 runs to 13 residues. CDR3: CASRQTGAYEQCF. As DNA, the CDR3 is TGTGCCAGCAGACAGACAGGGGCCTACGAGCAGTGCTTC.

The V gene is TRBV7-2, the J gene TRBJ2-4, with TRBD2 as a possible D gene (7 bases). The better agreement between TRBJ2-5 and the DNA end casts doubt on the J call. This CDR3 region has 16 residues. Germline assignment: CDR1 SGHTA and CDR2 FQGNSA. CDR3 sequence: CASSLGGLSFKETQYF. In nucleotides, the CDR3 is TGTGCCAGCAGCCTAGGGGGACTATCCTTCAAAGAGACCCAGTACTTC.

J is TRBJ2-7 and V is TRBV7-3; 14 nucleotides line up with TRBD2. Germline lookup yields CDR1 SGHTA and CDR2 FQGTGA. J gave up 7 bases and V 3 bases, and 2 bases lay outside the gene matches. The length of the CDR3 is 14 residues. The CDR3 bases are TGTGCCAGCAGCTTGGGACTAGCGGGAGAGGAGCAGTACTTC. Translating gives CASSLGLAGEEQYF. Using reference TRBV7-3 and TRBJ2-7 for the parts outside the CDR3, the full variable domain is GAGVSQTPSNKVTEKGKYVELRCDPISGHTALYWYRQSLGQGPEFLIYFQGTGAADDSGLPNDRFFAVRPEGSVSTLKIQRTERGDSAVYLCASSLGLAGEEQYFGPGTRLTVT.